The T cell receptor beta chain under discussion was sequenced for a study of metastatic and nonmetastatic thyroid tumors. Study context: The study looked at repertoires side by side in blood and in tumor or nodule tissue from malignant and benign thyroid patients. Study-wide results and limits: Reportedly, malignant thyroid tumors had significantly higher TCR beta diversity than benign nodules, in blood and tumor.

This clone was picked up many times. Antigen specificity is unknown. Other nucleotide sequences in the sample specify the same CDR3. The CDR3 length is 14 residues. Deletions cut 4 bases from V and 3 bases from J, with 11 bases between. Germline CDR1 SGHAT, CDR2 FQNNGV. The authors' processing: For papillary thyroid cancer, a distant-metastasis classifier was constructed from CDR3 differences observed across clinicopathological groups. TCRdb re-called the PCR reads via MiXCR. These V and J calls are TCRdb output, not the study's own analysis. The table has about 27,000 clones, approximately 16% seen once. Thyroid surgery had not been preceded by any treatment in any patient.

The receptor's source is a male donor with papillary thyroid cancer or a benign thyroid nodule (not recorded which). Some clones in this sample may be carry-over from other donors' samples. The sample comprised blood. V and J are TRBV11-2 and TRBJ2-3; D is ambiguous. CDR3 residues: CASSSPTGTDTQYF. The CDR3, as DNA: TGTGCCAGCAGCTCGCCGACTGGGACAGATACGCAGTATTTT.